Shown below are 21 T cell receptor beta chains from a single sample sequenced in a study of blood T cell repertoires in COVID-19. Here immunoSEQ multiplex PCR was the method, and the copy in TCRdb shows in-frame clones only, minus some. The table lists 80,000 to 100,000 clones, approximately 86% of them singletons. The sample was peripheral blood. These receptors all come from a man aged 45-65 years with COVID-19, enrolled during active disease.

The chain combines TRBV3-1 (or the pseudogene TRBV3-2) with TRBJ1-1; 7 bases fit TRBD1. V lost 1 base and J lost 8; bases outside the gene matches: 4. CDR1 is LGHDT and CDR2 is YNNKEL in the germline V gene (reference sequence). CDR3 length: 13 amino acids. CDR3 in DNA: TGTGCCAGCAGCCAAGGAGGGGGCTTGGAAGCTTTCTTT. Its translation: CASSQGGGLEAFF.

This chain links TRBV2 with TRBJ2-1, with TRBD2 matching 9 bases. This CDR3 is 14 amino acids long. V lost 4 bases and J lost 7; bases outside the gene matches: 5. The germline CDR1 and CDR2 sequences are SNHLY and FYNNEI. CDR3 amino acids: CASSAASGVNEQFF. CDR3 DNA sequence: TGTGCCAGCAGTGCGGCTAGCGGGGTAAATGAGCAGTTCTTC.

The V and J genes are TRBV6-5 and TRBJ1-6, with D maybe TRBD1 (5 bases). The germline V and J ends were trimmed by 2 bases and 7 bases, with 9 bases remaining between them. Germline V gene data show CDR1 as MNHEY and CDR2 as SVGAGI. The CDR3 sequence is 14 residues long. The CDR3 DNA follows: TGTGCCAGCAGTTACAGGCAGGGAAATTCACCCCTCCACTTT. This encodes CASSYRQGNSPLHF.

The rearrangement joins TRBV6-7 to TRBJ2-7; the match to TRBD2 covers 7 bases. TRBV6-7 is treated as an ORF (open reading frame) with a function not yet certain. V trimming: 8 bases; J trimming: 6 bases; junction bases outside the gene matches: 13. This CDR3 region has 14 residues. The CDR3 reads CASGPAKREGEQYF. The DNA of the CDR3 is TGTGCCAGCGGTCCCGCGAAGAGGGAGGGCGAGCAGTACTTC.

V and J are TRBV3-1 (or the pseudogene TRBV3-2) and TRBJ2-5; 9 bases fit TRBD1. This CDR3 is built from 15 residues. Germline-derived CDR1 and CDR2 are LGHDT and YNNKEL (reference sequence). Trimming took 5 bases from V and 5 from J; bases not matched to a gene: 9. This chain's CDR3 is CASSSRTGVGETQYF. The CDR3, as DNA: TGTGCCAGCAGCTCCCGGACAGGGGTCGGGGAGACCCAGTACTTC.

This clone has just a few counts. V gene TRBV24-1 combines with J gene TRBJ2-7; 8 bases match TRBD2. The V segment lost 3 bases and the J segment 4 bases; nucleotides outside the gene matches: 1. Germline loops: CDR1 KGHDR, CDR2 SFDVKD. This CDR3 spans 13 amino acids. CDR3 in amino acids: CATSDGGGYEQYF. The CDR3 coding sequence is TGTGCCACCAGTGATGGCGGGGGGTACGAGCAGTACTTC.

The CDR3 bases are TGTGCCAGCAGCTTGGACCTCCAGGGTGGCTACACCTTC. It translates to CASSLDLQGGYTF. V is TRBV11-1 and J is TRBJ1-2; D may be TRBD1 (5 bases). V was pared by 3 bases and J by 7 bases, with 12 bases between. Germline CDR1 is SGHAT and CDR2 is FQDESV (reference sequence). This CDR3 contains 13 residues.

V is TRBV7-6 and J is TRBJ1-6, with 9 bases aligning to TRBD1. V was pared by 5 bases and J by 14 bases, with 13 bases of the junction left unmatched. This CDR3 comprises 15 residues. Germline lookup yields CDR1 SGHVS and CDR2 FNYEAQ. CDR3 coding DNA: TGTGCCAGCAGCGCTACGACAGGGGGAGCAGGGGCCCTCCACTTT. Translated, it gives CASSATTGGAGALHF.

The chain is built from TRBV7-2 and TRBJ2-2, with TRBD1 matching over 7 bases. V lost 3 bases, J lost 0 bases, and 4 bases stayed unmatched. The germline gives CDR1 SGHTA, CDR2 FQGNSA. This CDR3 spans 16 amino acids. The CDR3 is CASSFQGTANTGELFF. The CDR3 DNA follows: TGTGCCAGCAGCTTTCAAGGGACAGCGAACACCGGGGAGCTGTTTTTT.

The CDR3 DNA follows: TGTGCCACCAGTACTAGCGGTGAAACAGATACGCAGTATTTT. It codes for CATSTSGETDTQYF. The chain recombines TRBV15 with TRBJ2-3; 8 bases map to TRBD2. The CDR3 extends over 14 amino acids. Germline V gene sequence: CDR1 LNHNV, CDR2 YYDKDF (reference sequence). V lost 6 bases, J lost 3 bases, and 5 bases stayed unmatched.

This clone was seen a single time. Germline is not matched at one junction end, which may reflect a read error. The V call is TRBV5-8, the J call TRBJ2-1, with D tentatively TRBD1 (6 bases). The CDR3 totals 12 residues. Germline lookup yields CDR1 SGHTS and CDR2 YDEGEE. In DNA form, the CDR3 reads TGTGCCAGCAGCTTGGCCCTGCAGGGGTGGGTCTTC. Residues: CASSLALQGWVF.

The rearrangement links TRBV2 to TRBJ1-2, with TRBD1 matching 7 bases. This CDR3 has 12 residues. V lost 6 bases to trimming and J lost 8 bases; unmatched junction nucleotides: 6. Germline CDR1 SNHLY, CDR2 FYNNEI. This CDR3 reads CASRSDRWGYTF. Here the CDR3 DNA reads TGTGCCAGCAGGTCGGACAGGTGGGGCTACACCTTC.

This clone has just one count. The V gene is TRBV5-1, the J gene TRBJ2-7, with D perhaps TRBD1 (6 bases). The CDR3 covers 15 residues. CDR1 and CDR2 (germline): SGHRS, YFSETQ. V lost 1 base, J lost 1 base, and 12 bases lay in between. The CDR3 loop is CASSLSPGQSYEQYF. CDR3 bases: TGCGCCAGCAGCTTGTCCCCCGGACAGTCCTACGAGCAGTACTTC.

This clone was recorded only once. J is TRBJ2-7 and V is TRBV18; 12 bases fit TRBD1. The CDR3 length is 15 residues. CDR1 and CDR2 from the germline V gene are KGHSH and LQKENI. After removal of 3 bases from V and 6 bases from J, the junction contained 6 bases not matched to a gene. DNA of the CDR3: TGTGCCAGCTCACCTGGGACAGGGGGCCACCGCGAGCAGTACTTC. Amino acids: CASSPGTGGHREQYF.

This sequence joins TRBV2 and TRBJ1-6; D unresolved. Trimming stripped 3 bases from V and 7 bases from J, with 10 bases between. This CDR3 has 14 amino acids. Germline assignment: CDR1 SNHLY and CDR2 FYNNEI. CDR3 in amino acids: CASSEVSANSPLHF. In nucleotides, the CDR3 is TGTGCCAGCAGTGAGGTGTCAGCGAATTCACCCCTCCACTTT.

The chain is built from TRBV5-5 and TRBJ2-7, with 9 bases matching TRBD2. Germline assignment: CDR1 SGHKS and CDR2 YYEKEE (reference sequence). CDR3 length: 15 amino acids. V was clipped by 2 bases and J by 2 bases; unmatched bases: 5. In DNA, the CDR3 is TGTGCCAGCAGCTTTTTGGCTAGCGGGGCCTACGAGCAGTACTTC. This encodes CASSFLASGAYEQYF.

The chain carries TRBV6-1 and TRBJ1-1; TRBD1 aligns across 9 bases. The V gene end was trimmed by 3 bases and the J gene end by 11 bases; junction bases not matched to a gene: 13. CDR1 and CDR2 (germline): MNHNS, SASEGT. The CDR3 extends over 15 amino acids. The CDR3 sequence: CASSEVIHRGRYAFF. CDR3 DNA sequence: TGTGCCAGCAGTGAGGTGATACACAGGGGGCGATACGCTTTCTTT.

The CDR3 DNA reads as TGTGCCACCAGTGACAATTACAGGGCTAACAATTCACCCCTCCACTTT. It encodes CATSDNYRANNSPLHF. V and J are TRBV24-1 and TRBJ1-6; weak D call: TRBD1 (6 bases). Trimming shortened V by 4 bases and J by 7 bases, and 16 bases separated the two germline ends. Germline V gene data show CDR1 as KGHDR and CDR2 as SFDVKD. The length of the CDR3 is 16 residues.

The chain has TRBV30 and TRBJ1-5, with 7 bases fitting TRBD1. After removal of 2 bases from V and 3 bases from J, the junction contained 10 bases not matched to a gene. The length of the CDR3 is 16 residues. The germline gives CDR1 GTSNPN, CDR2 SVGIG (reference sequence). The chain's CDR3 is CAWSLKTGTFNQPQHF. In DNA, the CDR3 is TGTGCCTGGAGTTTAAAGACAGGGACCTTCAATCAGCCCCAGCATTTT. Full variable domain (missing parts from reference TRBV30 and TRBJ1-5): SQTIHQWPATLVQPVGSPLSLECTVEGTSNPNLYWYRQAAGRGLQLLFYSVGIGQISSEVPQNLSASRPQDRQFILSSKKLLLSDSGFYLCAWSLKTGTFNQPQHFGDGTRLSIL.

The chain uses TRBV30 and TRBJ2-3; 10 bases line up with TRBD2. The CDR3 is 18 residues long. Germline lookup yields CDR1 GTSNPN and CDR2 SVGIG (reference sequence). V shed 1 base, J shed 5 bases, and the junction held 15 bases outside the gene matches. The CDR3, as DNA: TGTGCCTGGAGTGAGTGGGCTAGCGGGGGAGGTGTGAGAGATACGCAGTATTTT. Translated: CAWSEWASGGGVRDTQYF.

The chain joins TRBV11-2 to TRBJ1-4, with D possibly matching TRBD1 (5 bases). V was clipped by 1 base and J by 5 bases, with 11 bases between them. In germline, CDR1 is SGHAT, CDR2 FQNNGV. This CDR3 region has 15 residues. DNA of the CDR3: TGTGCCAGCAGCTTAGCCTTGGCAGGGAATGAAAAACTGTTTTTT. Its translation is CASSLALAGNEKLFF.